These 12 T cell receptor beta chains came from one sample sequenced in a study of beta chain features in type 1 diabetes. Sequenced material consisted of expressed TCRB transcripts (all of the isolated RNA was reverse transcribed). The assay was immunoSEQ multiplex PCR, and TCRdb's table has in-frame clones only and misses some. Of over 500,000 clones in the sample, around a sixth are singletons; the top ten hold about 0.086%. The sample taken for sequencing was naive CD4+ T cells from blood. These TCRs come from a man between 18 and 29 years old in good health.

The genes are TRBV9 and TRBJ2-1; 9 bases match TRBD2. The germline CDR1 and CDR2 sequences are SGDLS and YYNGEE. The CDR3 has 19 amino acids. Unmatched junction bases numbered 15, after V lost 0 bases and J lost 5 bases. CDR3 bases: TGTGCCAGCAGCGTAGGATCCAGCGGGAGGCCTCGACTCCACAATGAGCAGTTCTTC. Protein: CASSVGSSGRPRLHNEQFF. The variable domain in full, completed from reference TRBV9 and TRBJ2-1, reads DSGVTQTPKHLITATGQRVTLRCSPRSGDLSVYWYQQSLDQGLQFLIQYYNGEERAKGNILERFSAQQFPDLHSELNLSSLELGDSALYFCASSVGSSGRPRLHNEQFFGPGTRLTVL.

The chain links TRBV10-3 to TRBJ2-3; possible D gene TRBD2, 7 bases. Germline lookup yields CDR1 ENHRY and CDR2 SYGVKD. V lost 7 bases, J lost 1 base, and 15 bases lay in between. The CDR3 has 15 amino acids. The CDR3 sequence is CAITEGRGGTDTQYF. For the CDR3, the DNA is TGTGCCATCACCGAGGGGAGGGGGGGCACAGATACGCAGTATTTT.

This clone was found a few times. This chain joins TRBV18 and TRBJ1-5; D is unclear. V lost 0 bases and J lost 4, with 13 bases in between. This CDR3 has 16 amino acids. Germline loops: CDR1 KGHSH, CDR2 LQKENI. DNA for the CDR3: TGTGCCAGCTCACCACCGTCCGGGGAAGGGAATCAGCCCCAGCATTTT. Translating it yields CASSPPSGEGNQPQHF.

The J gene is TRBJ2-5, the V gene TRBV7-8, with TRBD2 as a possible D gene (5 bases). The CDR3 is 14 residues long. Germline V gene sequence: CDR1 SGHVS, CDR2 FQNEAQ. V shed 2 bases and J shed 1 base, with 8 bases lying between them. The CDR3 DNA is TGTGCCAGCAGCTTACAGCGGTCCCAAGAGACCCAGTACTTC. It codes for CASSLQRSQETQYF.

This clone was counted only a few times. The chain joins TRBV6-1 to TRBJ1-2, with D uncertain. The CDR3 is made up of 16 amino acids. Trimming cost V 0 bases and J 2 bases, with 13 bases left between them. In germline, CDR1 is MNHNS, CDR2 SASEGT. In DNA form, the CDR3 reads TGTGCCAGCAGTGAAGCGCCGTCATGGGTCAACTATGGCTACACCTTC. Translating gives CASSEAPSWVNYGYTF.

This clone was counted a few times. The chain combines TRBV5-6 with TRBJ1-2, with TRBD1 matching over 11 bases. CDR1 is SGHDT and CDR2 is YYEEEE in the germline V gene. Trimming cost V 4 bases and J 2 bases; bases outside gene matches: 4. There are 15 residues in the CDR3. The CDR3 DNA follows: TGTGCCAGCAGCCTCGGACAGGGGGCGAACTATGGCTACACCTTC. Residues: CASSLGQGANYGYTF. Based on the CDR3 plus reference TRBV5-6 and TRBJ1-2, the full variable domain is DAGVTQSPTHLIKTRGQQVTLRCSPKSGHDTVSWYQQALGQGPQFIFQYYEEEERQRGNFPDRFSGHQFPNYSSELNVNALLLGDSALYLCASSLGQGANYGYTFGSGTRLTVV.

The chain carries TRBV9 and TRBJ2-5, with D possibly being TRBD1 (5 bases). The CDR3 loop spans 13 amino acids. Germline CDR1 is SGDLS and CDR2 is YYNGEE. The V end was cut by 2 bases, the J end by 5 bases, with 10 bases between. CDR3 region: CASSVQGMETQYF. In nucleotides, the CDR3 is TGTGCCAGCAGCGTCCAGGGAATGGAGACCCAGTACTTC. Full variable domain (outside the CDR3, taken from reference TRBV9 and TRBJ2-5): DSGVTQTPKHLITATGQRVTLRCSPRSGDLSVYWYQQSLDQGLQFLIQYYNGEERAKGNILERFSAQQFPDLHSELNLSSLELGDSALYFCASSVQGMETQYFGPGTRLLVL.

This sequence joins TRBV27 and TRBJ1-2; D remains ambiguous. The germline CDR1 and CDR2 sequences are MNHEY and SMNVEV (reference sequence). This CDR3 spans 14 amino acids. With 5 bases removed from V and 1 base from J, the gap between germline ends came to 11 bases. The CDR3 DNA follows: TGTGCCAGCAGTCGCGCGGGAGTTAACTATGGCTACACCTTC. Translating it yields CASSRAGVNYGYTF.

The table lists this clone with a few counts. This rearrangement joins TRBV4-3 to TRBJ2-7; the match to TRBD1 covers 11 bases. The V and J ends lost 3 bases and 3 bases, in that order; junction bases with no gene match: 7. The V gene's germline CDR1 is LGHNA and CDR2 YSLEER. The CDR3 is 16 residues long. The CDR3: CASSHGTGGGGYEQYF. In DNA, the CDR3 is TGCGCCAGCAGCCATGGGACAGGGGGAGGTGGCTACGAGCAGTACTTC.

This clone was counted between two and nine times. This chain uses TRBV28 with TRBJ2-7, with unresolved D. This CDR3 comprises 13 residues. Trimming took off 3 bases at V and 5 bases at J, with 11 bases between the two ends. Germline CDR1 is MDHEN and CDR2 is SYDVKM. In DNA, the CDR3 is TGTGCCAGCAGTTTTGTAGAACTCGACGAGCAGTACTTC. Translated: CASSFVELDEQYF.

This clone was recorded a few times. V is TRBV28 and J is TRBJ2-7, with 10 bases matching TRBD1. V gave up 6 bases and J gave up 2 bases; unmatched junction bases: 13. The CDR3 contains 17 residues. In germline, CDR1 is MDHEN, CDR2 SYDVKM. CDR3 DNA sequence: TGTGCCAGCAGAATCGCCTCCGGGACAGGGGTTGCCTACGAGCAGTACTTC. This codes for CASRIASGTGVAYEQYF.

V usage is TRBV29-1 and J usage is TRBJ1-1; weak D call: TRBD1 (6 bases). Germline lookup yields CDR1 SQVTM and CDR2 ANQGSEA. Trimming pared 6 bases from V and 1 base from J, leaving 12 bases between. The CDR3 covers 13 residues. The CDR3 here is CSVFRQENTEAFF. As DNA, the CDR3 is TGCAGCGTATTCCGACAGGAGAACACTGAAGCTTTCTTT.